The 6 T cell receptor beta chains given below trace back to one sample, sequenced in a study of blood T cell repertoires in COVID-19. Only in-frame clones appear in the TCRdb table, and some are missing; sequencing was by immunoSEQ multiplex PCR. The sample includes 90,000 to 120,000 clones, less than 80% seen only once; the top ten take 20% to 25%. The sample consisted of peripheral blood. These receptors all stem from a man between 70 and 80 years old with active or convalescent COVID-19.

J is TRBJ1-3 and V is TRBV19; D might be TRBD1 (6 bases). Trimming stripped 9 bases from V and 0 bases from J, with 9 bases between. The germline V gene encodes CDR1 LNHDA and CDR2 SQIVND (reference sequence). The CDR3 has 13 amino acids. CDR3 protein: CASRDNSGNTIYF. The CDR3 DNA follows: TGTGCCAGCCGGGACAACTCTGGAAACACCATATATTTT.

The chain carries TRBV2 and TRBJ1-5, with 7 bases matching TRBD1. Germline assignment: CDR1 SNHLY and CDR2 FYNNEI. This CDR3 is 14 amino acids long. V was clipped by 5 bases and J by 1 base; unmatched bases: 2. The CDR3 reads CASSKQGSNQPQHF. CDR3 sequence (DNA): TGTGCCAGCAGTAAACAGGGGAGCAATCAGCCCCAGCATTTT.

Only a few counts were recorded for this clone. The rearrangement uses TRBV9 and TRBJ2-1; D may be TRBD1 (5 bases). The CDR3 extends over 16 amino acids. Looked up from germline, CDR1 is SGDLS and CDR2 is YYNGEE. V was shortened by 4 bases and J by 0 bases, with 14 bases between the two germline ends. The chain's CDR3 is CASSTRQLSSYNEQFF. CDR3 sequence (DNA): TGTGCCAGCAGCACCCGACAGTTAAGCTCCTACAATGAGCAGTTCTTC.

This clone was seen only a few times. V usage is TRBV2 and J usage is TRBJ1-3; TRBD1 is a possible D gene (5 bases). The CDR3 runs 14 residues. V was cut by 2 bases and J by 2 bases, with 7 bases left in between. The germline V gene encodes CDR1 SNHLY and CDR2 FYNNEI. The CDR3 loop is CASSEQGAGNTIYF. DNA of the CDR3: TGTGCCAGCAGTGAACAAGGGGCTGGAAACACCATATATTTT.

V gene TRBV18 combines with J gene TRBJ1-2; TRBD1 is a possible D gene (6 bases). The CDR3 contains 15 residues. Germline CDR1 and CDR2: KGHSH and LQKENI. Trimming shortened V by 6 bases and J by 3 bases, and 17 bases separated the two germline ends. This CDR3 is CASSPTTGMDYGYTF. CDR3 DNA: TGTGCCAGCTCCCCCACTACAGGGATGGACTATGGCTACACCTTC.

Only one count was recorded for this clone. The chain has TRBV7-8 and TRBJ2-7; tentative D call: TRBD2 (7 bases). The CDR3 spans 16 residues. Looked up from germline, CDR1 is SGHVS and CDR2 is FQNEAQ. The V end lost 0 bases, the J end lost 1 base, and 13 bases lay between the germline ends. The CDR3 DNA reads as TGTGCCAGCAGCTTAGCGGGGGGGGCAGCATCCTACGAGCAGTACTTC. Translating gives CASSLAGGAASYEQYF.